This TCR beta chain was recovered during a study of OX40 agonist ivuxolimab in advanced cancers. Study background: Averaging about 60 years in age, with a range of about 20 to 90, the cohort was about 83% male. Eligibility rules accepted prior anti-PD-1, anti-PD-L1 or anti-CTLA-4 therapy, and 30% to 40% had some.

This clone was seen only once. Data came from immunoSEQ multiplex PCR; TCRdb stores just in-frame clones and leaves some out. The data contain about 45,000 clones, about nine tenths of them seen just once; the ten biggest clones take up less than 1.3%. Trimming stripped 6 bases from V and 7 bases from J, with 20 bases between. This CDR3 has 14 residues. CDR1 is SQVTM and CDR2 is ANQGSEA in the germline V gene. The sequencing used CD4+ or CD8+ T cells sorted from blood, collected in a trial of the OX40 agonist ivuxolimab. The chain uses TRBV29-1 and TRBJ2-3; D may be TRBD1 (5 bases). This TCR was sampled from an adult with an advanced solid tumor such as melanoma, head and neck, liver or kidney cancer. Here the CDR3 reads CSVPFRAPLYTQYF. As DNA, the CDR3 is TGCAGCGTCCCCTTCAGGGCCCCGCTTTATACGCAGTATTTT.